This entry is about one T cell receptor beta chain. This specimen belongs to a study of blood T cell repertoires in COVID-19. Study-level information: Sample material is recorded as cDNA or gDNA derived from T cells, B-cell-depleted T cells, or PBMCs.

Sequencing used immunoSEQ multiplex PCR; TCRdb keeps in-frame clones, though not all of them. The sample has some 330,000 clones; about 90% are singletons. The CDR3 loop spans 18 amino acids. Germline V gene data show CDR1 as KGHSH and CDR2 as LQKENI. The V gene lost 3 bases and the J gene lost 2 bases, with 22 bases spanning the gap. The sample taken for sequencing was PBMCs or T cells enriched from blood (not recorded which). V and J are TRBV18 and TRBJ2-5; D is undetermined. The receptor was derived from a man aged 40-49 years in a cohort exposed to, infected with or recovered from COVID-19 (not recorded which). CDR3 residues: CASSPWSVQTGLQETQYF. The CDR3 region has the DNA TGTGCCAGCTCACCCTGGTCAGTTCAAACCGGGTTACAAGAGACCCAGTACTTC. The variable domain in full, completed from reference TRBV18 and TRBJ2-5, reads NAGVMQNPRHLVRRRGQEARLRCSPMKGHSHVYWYRQLPEEGLKFMVYLQKENIIDESGMPKERFSAEFPKEGPSILRIQQVVRGDSAAYFCASSPWSVQTGLQETQYFGPGTRLLVL.